Following are 15 T cell receptor beta chains from one sample sequenced in a study of early T cells in non-severe SARS-CoV-2 infection. TCRdb independently ran MiXCR on the 5' RACE reads; one entry per CDR3 protein. The sample holds about 67,000 distinct CDR3 sequences, around 10% seen once. The sequenced sample was whole blood. The receptors come from an adult who was a healthcare worker with PCR-confirmed SARS-CoV-2 infection or an uninfected control (not recorded which).

The sample holds many counts of this clonotype. The J gene is TRBJ1-5, the V gene TRBV20-1, with D possibly being TRBD1 (6 bases). Trimming removed 3 bases at V and 0 bases at J, with 12 bases between. Germline-derived CDR1 and CDR2 are DFQATT and SNEGSKA (reference sequence). CDR3 length: 15 amino acids. CDR3 amino acids: CSARGHRDSNQPQHF. The CDR3 bases are TGCAGTGCTAGGGGGCACAGGGATAGCAATCAGCCCCAGCATTTT.

This clonotype showed up just a few times. The chain joins TRBV11-2 to TRBJ2-1; no clear D. CDR3 length: 17 residues. The germline V and J ends were trimmed by 6 bases and 0 bases, with 18 bases remaining between them. CDR1 and CDR2 from the germline V gene are SGHAT and FQNNGV. For the CDR3, the DNA is TGTGCCAGCAGACCTACCTCCGGGCCCCGCTCCTACAATGAGCAGTTCTTC. Translated: CASRPTSGPRSYNEQFF.

Ten or more counts support this clonotype. The chain links TRBV5-1 to TRBJ2-7; the match to TRBD2 covers 14 bases. This CDR3 has 17 amino acids. V gave up 5 bases and J gave up 3 bases; unmatched junction bases: 10. Looked up from germline, CDR1 is SGHRS and CDR2 is YFSETQ. Written as DNA, the CDR3 is TGCGCCAGCAGGGGACTAGCGGGAGCGATGGGGAACTACGAGCAGTACTTC. This codes for CASRGLAGAMGNYEQYF.

This clonotype was recorded a few times. The chain recombines TRBV5-1 with TRBJ2-1; tentative D call: TRBD2 (6 bases). CDR1 and CDR2 (germline): SGHRS, YFSETQ. Trimming shortened V by 1 base and J by 0 bases, and 11 bases separated the two germline ends. The CDR3 loop spans 16 amino acids. The CDR3 sequence: CASSLKAGSSYNEQFF. In DNA form, the CDR3 reads TGCGCCAGCAGCTTGAAGGCGGGGAGCTCCTACAATGAGCAGTTCTTC. The variable domain in full, with the rest retrieved from reference TRBV5-1 and TRBJ2-1, is KAGVTQTPRYLIKTRGQQVTLSCSPISGHRSVSWYQQTPGQGLQFLFEYFSETQRNKGNFPGRFSGRQFSNSRSEMNVSTLELGDSALYLCASSLKAGSSYNEQFFGPGTRLTVL.

This clonotype was counted ten times or more. The genes are TRBV12-3 or TRBV12-4 and TRBJ2-4; no firm D call. The CDR3 totals 16 residues. The germline V and J ends were trimmed by 3 bases and 2 bases, with 14 bases remaining between them. CDR3 nucleotide sequence: TGTGCCAGCAGTTTCCGTCTCCGGAGTACCAAAAACATTCAGTACTTC. It yields the protein CASSFRLRSTKNIQYF.

This clonotype was counted many times. The chain has TRBV2 and TRBJ2-5; weak D call: TRBD2 (5 bases). CDR1 is SNHLY, CDR2 FYNNEI, per germline. Trimming left V 7 bases short and J 5 bases short, with 17 bases between. The CDR3 extends over 14 amino acids. CDR3 nucleotide sequence: TGTGCCAGCAAGGAGTTTCAGGCGGGCGAGACCCAGTACTTC. This sequence encodes CASKEFQAGETQYF.

This clonotype was seen at least ten times. The chain is built from TRBV2 and TRBJ2-1; 9 nucleotides match TRBD1. CDR3 length: 14 amino acids. After removal of 7 bases from V and 9 bases from J, the junction contained 10 bases not matched to a gene. Germline CDR1 is SNHLY and CDR2 is FYNNEI. CDR3 in DNA: TGTGCCAGCAAGGCGGACAGGGGTAGGCCTGAGCAGTTCTTC. Protein: CASKADRGRPEQFF.

This clonotype has a count of ten or more. The rearrangement joins TRBV24-1 to TRBJ2-2, with D possibly matching TRBD2 (5 bases). Germline V gene data show CDR1 as KGHDR and CDR2 as SFDVKD. The CDR3 consists of 15 residues. With 7 bases removed from V and 1 base from J, the gap between germline ends came to 12 bases. CDR3 nucleotides: TGTGCCACCAGAAGTAATCGGGAGAACACCGGGGAGCTGTTTTTT. Amino acid sequence: CATRSNRENTGELFF.

This clonotype was detected only a few times. This sequence joins TRBV7-9 and TRBJ1-6, with D perhaps TRBD1 (5 bases). Trimming cost V 5 bases and J 7 bases, with 12 bases left between them. The CDR3 totals 14 residues. Germline loops: CDR1 SEHNR, CDR2 FQNEAQ (reference sequence). The CDR3 bases are TGTGCCAGCAGCCCCCGGTCAGGGAATTCACCCCTCCACTTT. Translation gives CASSPRSGNSPLHF.

This chain joins TRBV2 and TRBJ2-5, with D possibly being TRBD1 or TRBD2 (5 bases each). The CDR3 covers 15 residues. V lost 5 bases to trimming and J lost 2 bases, with 15 bases between them. CDR1 and CDR2 from the germline V gene are SNHLY and FYNNEI. The CDR3 DNA reads TGTGCCAGCAGTCCCGGGACGGCTATTCAAGAGACCCAGTACTTC. It specifies CASSPGTAIQETQYF.

Ten or more counts support this clonotype. This chain joins TRBV18 and TRBJ2-3; 9 bases fit TRBD2. V was pared by 4 bases and J by 2 bases, with 4 bases of the junction left unmatched. The length of the CDR3 is 15 residues. Germline V gives CDR1 KGHSH, CDR2 LQKENI. The chain's CDR3 is CASSLRLAVTDTQYF. DNA of the CDR3: TGTGCCAGCTCACTGCGACTAGCGGTCACAGATACGCAGTATTTT.

This clonotype appeared a few times. The V and J genes are TRBV7-9 and TRBJ1-2; TRBD1 matches 11 bases. There are 13 residues in the CDR3. From germline, CDR1 is SEHNR and CDR2 FQNEAQ (reference sequence). V dropped 5 bases and J dropped 8; count of bases not matched to a gene: 4. The DNA of the CDR3 is TGTGCCAGCAGCCGCGGACAGGGGGCAGGCTACACCTTC. Its translation: CASSRGQGAGYTF. Full variable domain (rest looked up from reference TRBV7-9 and TRBJ1-2): DTGVSQNPRHKITKRGQNVTFRCDPISEHNRLYWYRQTLGQGPEFLTYFQNEAQLEKSRLLSDRFSAERPKGSFSTLEIQRTEQGDSAMYLCASSRGQGAGYTFGSGTRLTVV.

This clonotype was counted at least ten times. The V gene is TRBV29-1, the J gene TRBJ2-1; TRBD2 matches at 7 bases. The CDR3 runs to 12 residues. V trimming: 5 bases; J trimming: 6 bases; junction bases outside the gene matches: 4. CDR1 is SQVTM, CDR2 ANQGSEA, per germline. The CDR3 loop is CSVYTGGNEQFF. In DNA form, the CDR3 reads TGCAGCGTTTACACGGGGGGCAATGAGCAGTTCTTC.

The CDR3: CSAHRETYNEQFF. CDR3 sequence (DNA): TGCAGTGCCCACAGGGAGACCTACAATGAGCAGTTCTTC. The genes are TRBV20-1 and TRBJ2-1; perhaps TRBD1 as D (6 bases). Germline V gives CDR1 DFQATT, CDR2 SNEGSKA (reference sequence). With 6 bases removed from V and 2 bases from J, the gap between germline ends came to 11 bases. The CDR3 spans 13 residues.

The V and J genes are TRBV20-1 and TRBJ2-2; D remains unclear. The CDR3 is made up of 14 amino acids. V was cut by 0 bases and J by 1 base, with 6 bases left in between. Germline CDR1 and CDR2: DFQATT and SNEGSKA (reference sequence). The CDR3 DNA reads TGCAGTGCTAGAGATCCAGGGAACACCGGGGAGCTGTTTTTT. Translation gives CSARDPGNTGELFF.